This T cell receptor beta chain was found in a study of PD-1 blockade in mismatch repair-deficient tumors. The V segment lost 6 bases and the J segment 5 bases; nucleotides outside the gene matches: 12. Germline-derived CDR1 and CDR2 are LNHDA and SQIVND (reference sequence). This CDR3 comprises 18 residues. TCRdb's copy holds only in-frame clones and misses some; the assay was immunoSEQ multiplex PCR. Of about 22,000 clones in the sample, roughly 86% are singletons; the top ten hold about 15%. This sample comprised peripheral blood, obtained 2 weeks after starting pembrolizumab. V gene TRBV19 combines with J gene TRBJ2-1, with TRBD2 identical over 14 bases. This receptor was identified in an adult with mismatch repair-deficient cancer. This CDR3 reads CASSAGLAGEMIHNEQFF. In DNA form, the CDR3 reads TGTGCCAGTAGCGCGGGACTAGCGGGAGAAATGATCCACAATGAGCAGTTCTTC.